This T cell receptor beta chain comes out of a study of blood T cell repertoires in COVID-19. Assay used: immunoSEQ multiplex PCR; TCRdb lists only in-frame clones, some missing. Of approximately 170,000 clones listed, over 75% were seen once; the top ten hold roughly 8.9%. This CDR3 is built from 15 residues. Germline assignment: CDR1 MDHEN and CDR2 SYDVKM. V trimming: 5 bases; J trimming: 11 bases; junction bases outside the gene matches: 13. Cohort 3 donors were reported recovered after two negative PCRs, clearance, or symptom resolution. The sequencing input was PBMCs or T cells enriched from blood (not recorded which). This TCR derives from a woman between 18 and 29 years old who had recovered from COVID-19. The rearrangement joins TRBV28 to TRBJ1-4; 8 bases align to TRBD1. CDR3 sequence: CASSTLDRARGKLFF. The CDR3 coding sequence is TGTGCCAGCAGTACATTGGACAGGGCCCGTGGGAAACTGTTTTTT.